The rows below give T cell receptor beta chains drawn from one sample of a study of persistence of HIV-infected CD4 T cells. The antigens of these receptors remain unknown. The table came from immunoSEQ multiplex PCR; TCRdb's copy has only in-frame clones and leaves some out. The repertoire holds some 48,000 clones, with more than 60% as singletons. This specimen consisted of CD4+ T cells sorted from PBMCs after roughly 18-hour stimulation, obtained from a patient who received antiretroviral therapy. These receptors all come from an adult man with HIV who was CMV-seropositive. The CDR3 runs from the conserved cysteine through the conserved F or W. A D gene is named only where the DNA matches it firmly. Size values are once, few and many counts, or a class for expanded clones, and some rows have none.

v_call: TRBV18; clone_size: .; d_call: TRBD1; j_call: TRBJ1-4; cdr3_nt: TGTGCCAGCTCACCAATCCCGGGACAGGGAACTAATGAAAAACTGTTTTTT; cdr3_aa: CASSPIPGQGTNEKLFF
v_call: TRBV9; clone_size: .; d_call: TRBD2; j_call: TRBJ2-3; cdr3_nt: TGTGCCAGCAGCGGAATGGGACTAGCGGGAGTAGATACGCAGTATTTT; cdr3_aa: CASSGMGLAGVDTQYF
v_call: TRBV6-1; clone_size: .; d_call: TRBD2; j_call: TRBJ2-7; cdr3_nt: TGTGCCAGCAGTGACGGACTAGCGGGGGCCCTCTCCTACGAGCAGTACTTC; cdr3_aa: CASSDGLAGALSYEQYF
v_call: TRBV19; clone_size: .; d_call: TRBD1; j_call: TRBJ1-5; cdr3_nt: TGTGCCAGTCGGGCAGGGGGAAGCAATCAGCCCCAGCATTTT; cdr3_aa: CASRAGGSNQPQHF
v_call: TRBV5-6; clone_size: .; d_call: .; j_call: TRBJ1-1; cdr3_nt: TGTGCCAGCAGTTATGGCCGGGCCACTGAAGCTTTCTTT; cdr3_aa: CASSYGRATEAFF
v_call: TRBV24-1; clone_size: .; d_call: TRBD1; j_call: TRBJ2-1; cdr3_nt: TGTGCCACCAGTGACCTGACAGGGGGCAAGCCTGAGCAGTTCTTC; cdr3_aa: CATSDLTGGKPEQFF
v_call: TRBV6-5; clone_size: .; d_call: .; j_call: TRBJ2-7; cdr3_nt: TGTGCCAGCAGTTACTCGTGGCAGGGTGGTTACGAGCAGTACTTC; cdr3_aa: CASSYSWQGGYEQYF
v_call: TRBV19; clone_size: .; d_call: .; j_call: TRBJ2-3; cdr3_nt: TGTGCCAGTAGTATAGGGGCAAGGCGCACGGATACGCAGTATTTT; cdr3_aa: CASSIGARRTDTQYF
v_call: TRBV21-1; clone_size: .; d_call: .; j_call: TRBJ2-7; cdr3_nt: TGTGCCAGCACCGCGGGCCACGAGCAGTACTTC; cdr3_aa: CASTAGHEQYF
v_call: TRBV27; clone_size: .; d_call: .; j_call: TRBJ2-1; cdr3_nt: TGTGCCAGCAGTTTATCGTTGGGGGGTAATGTCTATGAGCAGTTCTTC; cdr3_aa: CASSLSLGGNVYEQFF
v_call: TRBV29-1; clone_size: .; d_call: .; j_call: TRBJ2-1; cdr3_nt: TGCAGCGTTCCTCCCCCTGGGGGGAGCCCGCTTGAGCAGTTCTTC; cdr3_aa: CSVPPPGGSPLEQFF
v_call: TRBV5-4; clone_size: .; d_call: TRBD1; j_call: TRBJ1-2; cdr3_nt: TGTGCCAGCAGCTCGGGGGTAGAGGGGGCAGTATCTGGCTACACCTTC; cdr3_aa: CASSSGVEGAVSGYTF
v_call: TRBV27; clone_size: few; d_call: TRBD1; j_call: TRBJ1-5; cdr3_nt: TGTGCCAGCAGTCCCCTGGACAGGGGCGGGTTCCGAGGCAATCAGCCCCAGCATTTT; cdr3_aa: CASSPLDRGGFRGNQPQHF
v_call: TRBV5-4; clone_size: .; d_call: TRBD2; j_call: TRBJ2-1; cdr3_nt: TGTGCCAGCAGCTCCGGGGGGAGGGTTCAGTTCTTC; cdr3_aa: CASSSGGRVQFF
v_call: TRBV7-9; clone_size: .; d_call: TRBD1; j_call: TRBJ1-5; cdr3_nt: TGTGCCAGCAGCTTAGGATACTCGACAGGGGAAGGGGGTCAGCCCCAGCATTTT; cdr3_aa: CASSLGYSTGEGGQPQHF
v_call: TRBV13; clone_size: once; d_call: .; j_call: TRBJ2-1; cdr3_nt: TGTGCCAGCAGCCGAAGGACTCACCGAATGGGGTTCTTC; cdr3_aa: CASSRRTHRMGFF
v_call: TRBV6-6; clone_size: .; d_call: .; j_call: TRBJ1-5; cdr3_nt: TGTGCCAGCACCCGACAGGACAATCAGCCCCAGCATTTT; cdr3_aa: CASTRQDNQPQHF